Listed here are 16 T cell receptor beta chains from one sample, sequenced in a study of blood T cell repertoires in COVID-19. Produced via immunoSEQ multiplex PCR; TCRdb's table is partial and in-frame only. The sample lists under 300,000 clones; roughly 91% were seen once. The specimen was peripheral blood. These TCRs come from a man younger than 45 with COVID-19, enrolled during active disease.

This clone occurred once. This chain joins TRBV11-2 and TRBJ2-5; 11 nucleotides agree with TRBD1. The CDR3 length is 14 residues. J gave up 5 bases and V 5 bases, and 4 bases lay outside the gene matches. Germline V CDR1 and CDR2: SGHAT, FQNNGV. This CDR3 is CASSGQGAEETQYF. The CDR3 coding sequence is TGTGCCAGCAGCGGACAGGGGGCAGAGGAGACCCAGTACTTC. Variable domain in full (rest from reference TRBV11-2 and TRBJ2-5): EAGVAQSPRYKIIEKRQSVAFWCNPISGHATLYWYQQILGQGPKLLIQFQNNGVVDDSQLPKDRFSAERLKGVDSTLKIQPAKLEDSAVYLCASSGQGAEETQYFGPGTRLLVL.

This rearrangement joins TRBV4-1 to TRBJ2-2; D uncertain. The CDR3 runs to 13 residues. Germline CDR1 is MGHRA and CDR2 is YSYEKL. The V gene lost 3 bases and the J gene lost 4 bases, with 6 bases spanning the gap. The CDR3 loop is CASSQPTTGELFF. CDR3 sequence (DNA): TGCGCCAGCAGCCAGCCTACCACCGGGGAGCTGTTTTTT.

This chain connects TRBV5-1 to TRBJ2-2; TRBD2 matches 11 bases. In germline, CDR1 is SGHRS, CDR2 YFSETQ. There are 17 residues in the CDR3. Losses at the gene ends were 0 bases for V and 6 bases for J; bases not matched to a gene: 7. In nucleotides, the CDR3 is TGCGCCAGCAGCTTGGCCGAACTAGCGGGGGTTTCCGGGGAGCTGTTTTTT. Translated: CASSLAELAGVSGELFF.

The chain uses TRBV4-2 and TRBJ2-2; the match to TRBD1 covers 7 bases. V was pared by 2 bases and J by 0 bases, with 12 bases of the junction left unmatched. CDR1 LGHNA and CDR2 YNFKEQ come from the germline V gene. The CDR3 sequence is 19 residues long. DNA of the CDR3: TGTGCCAGCAGCCAATCGGGGACAGCTGTACCCTCGAACACCGGGGAGCTGTTTTTT. This gives the protein CASSQSGTAVPSNTGELFF.

The rearrangement links TRBV5-1 to TRBJ2-7; TRBD1 might be the D (5 bases). This CDR3 comprises 16 residues. Germline CDR1 SGHRS, CDR2 YFSETQ. The germline V and J ends were trimmed by 3 bases and 0 bases, with 16 bases remaining between them. The chain's CDR3 is CASSSSLQGHSYEQYF. CDR3 nucleotide sequence: TGCGCCAGCAGCTCCTCCCTCCAGGGCCACTCCTACGAGCAGTACTTC. The full variable domain, completed using reference TRBV5-1 and TRBJ2-7, is KAGVTQTPRYLIKTRGQQVTLSCSPISGHRSVSWYQQTPGQGLQFLFEYFSETQRNKGNFPGRFSGRQFSNSRSEMNVSTLELGDSALYLCASSSSLQGHSYEQYFGPGTRLTVT.

J is TRBJ1-3 and V is TRBV6-1, with D tentatively TRBD1 (5 bases). V lost 4 bases, J lost 0 bases, and 13 bases lay in between. The CDR3 runs to 16 residues. From germline, CDR1 is MNHNS and CDR2 SASEGT. The CDR3 protein is CASSALQGLSGNTIYF. The CDR3 DNA follows: TGTGCCAGCAGTGCGCTCCAGGGCCTCTCTGGAAACACCATATATTTT.

The chain employs TRBV29-1 and TRBJ1-2, with D hard to call. Trimming stripped 3 bases from V and 3 bases from J, with 20 bases between. The CDR3 is 16 amino acids. CDR1 and CDR2 from the germline V gene are SQVTM and ANQGSEA. This CDR3 is CSVDEGLGSTHYGYTF. The CDR3 DNA follows: TGCAGCGTTGACGAGGGCTTAGGGTCAACTCACTATGGCTACACCTTC.

The J gene is TRBJ1-1, the V gene TRBV7-2; D might be TRBD1 (5 bases). V lost 5 bases to trimming and J lost 3 bases, with 13 bases between them. Germline-derived CDR1 and CDR2 are SGHTA and FQGNSA. There are 14 residues in the CDR3. The CDR3 spells CASSPPDSHTEAFF. The DNA of the CDR3 is TGTGCCAGCAGCCCCCCTGACAGTCACACTGAAGCTTTCTTT. Complete variable domain (other parts from reference TRBV7-2 and TRBJ1-1): GAGVSQSPSNKVTEKGKDVELRCDPISGHTALYWYRQSLGQGLEFLIYFQGNSAPDKSGLPSDRFSAERTGGSVSTLTIQRTQQEDSAVYLCASSPPDSHTEAFFGQGTRLTVV.

This rearrangement joins TRBV18 to TRBJ2-7, with D unresolved. Germline V gene sequence: CDR1 KGHSH, CDR2 LQKENI. Trimming took 3 bases from V and 5 from J, leaving 14 bases between them. The length of the CDR3 is 14 residues. The CDR3 reads CASSPDIEKNEQYF. The CDR3 nucleotides read TGTGCCAGCTCACCTGACATCGAGAAGAACGAGCAGTACTTC. The whole variable domain, filled in from reference TRBV18 and TRBJ2-7, reads NAGVMQNPRHLVRRRGQEARLRCSPMKGHSHVYWYRQLPEEGLKFMVYLQKENIIDESGMPKERFSAEFPKEGPSILRIQQVVRGDSAAYFCASSPDIEKNEQYFGPGTRLTVT.

The chain links TRBV4-1 to TRBJ1-2; 8 bases are shared with TRBD1. The V gene end was trimmed by 1 base and the J gene end by 6 bases; junction bases not matched to a gene: 7. The V gene's germline CDR1 is MGHRA and CDR2 YSYEKL. This CDR3 contains 15 residues. CDR3 DNA: TGCGCCAGCAGCCAAGTTGTAACAGGGGGGAATGGCTACACCTTC. Amino acid sequence: CASSQVVTGGNGYTF.

A single count supports this clone. This chain uses TRBV5-4 with TRBJ1-3, with D perhaps TRBD1 (5 bases). This CDR3 has 14 residues. The germline V gene has CDR1 SGHNT and CDR2 YYREEE (reference sequence). V was trimmed by 4 bases and J by 0 bases, leaving 8 bases between them. The chain's CDR3 is CASSAGPSGNTIYF. Written as DNA, the CDR3 is TGTGCCAGCAGCGCAGGGCCCTCTGGAAACACCATATATTTT.

The rearrangement links TRBV6-5 to TRBJ1-2, with 9 bases identical to TRBD1. The CDR3 is 15 residues long. The trim removed 8 bases at V and 1 base at J, leaving 8 bases unmatched. Looked up from germline, CDR1 is MNHEY and CDR2 is SVGAGI. The CDR3 spells CASHRDRVNNYGYTF. The DNA of the CDR3 is TGTGCCAGCCACCGGGACAGGGTTAATAACTATGGCTACACCTTC.

The CDR3 sequence is CASSLGQTYGYTF. The DNA of the CDR3 is TGTGCCAGCAGTCTCGGACAGACCTATGGCTACACCTTC. The chain has TRBV6-5 and TRBJ1-2; possible D gene TRBD1, 6 bases. There are 13 residues in the CDR3. V lost 5 bases, J lost 4 bases, and 11 bases lay in between. Germline-derived CDR1 and CDR2 are MNHEY and SVGAGI.

J is TRBJ1-2 and V is TRBV2, with 7 bases fitting TRBD1. The CDR3 covers 15 residues. The trim removed 5 bases at V and 6 bases at J, leaving 12 bases unmatched. The germline CDR1 and CDR2 sequences are SNHLY and FYNNEI. As DNA, the CDR3 is TGTGCCAGCAGTCCGAGAAGCCGGGACAGTGATGGCTACACCTTC. This sequence encodes CASSPRSRDSDGYTF. Supplemented by reference TRBV2 and TRBJ1-2, the full variable domain reads EPEVTQTPSHQVTQMGQEVILRCVPISNHLYFYWYRQILGQKVEFLVSFYNNEISEKSEIFDDQFSVERPDGSNFTLKIRSTKLEDSAMYFCASSPRSRDSDGYTFGSGTRLTVV.

The chain is built from TRBV5-1 and TRBJ1-4; 8 nucleotides agree with TRBD1. The germline V gene encodes CDR1 SGHRS and CDR2 YFSETQ. The ends lost 4 bases at V and 8 bases at J; junction bases unmatched: 10. The CDR3 covers 15 residues. CDR3 nucleotides: TGCGCCAGCAGCGGGCGAGGACAGGGATACGAAAAACTGTTTTTT. It yields the protein CASSGRGQGYEKLFF. Filled out from reference TRBV5-1 and TRBJ1-4, the complete variable domain reads KAGVTQTPRYLIKTRGQQVTLSCSPISGHRSVSWYQQTPGQGLQFLFEYFSETQRNKGNFPGRFSGRQFSNSRSEMNVSTLELGDSALYLCASSGRGQGYEKLFFGSGTQLSVL.

The J gene is TRBJ1-1, the V gene TRBV7-3; D might be TRBD1 (6 bases). Germline CDR1 reads SGHTA; CDR2 reads FQGTGA. The CDR3 has 14 amino acids. V was shortened by 2 bases and J by 4 bases, with 11 bases between the two germline ends. CDR3 nucleotides: TGTGCCAGCAGCTTAGGGGGAGGGGGCACTGAAGCTTTCTTT. This translates into CASSLGGGGTEAFF. The variable domain in full, completed from reference TRBV7-3 and TRBJ1-1, reads GAGVSQTPSNKVTEKGKYVELRCDPISGHTALYWYRQSLGQGPEFLIYFQGTGAADDSGLPNDRFFAVRPEGSVSTLKIQRTERGDSAVYLCASSLGGGGTEAFFGQGTRLTVV.